The subject of this entry is one TCR beta chain. The CDR3 loop spans 17 amino acids. From germline, CDR1 is LGHDT and CDR2 YNNKEL (reference sequence). V trimming: 4 bases; J trimming: 1 base; junction bases outside the gene matches: 10. Participants were aged about 18 to 90 years from about two dozen US areas. Cohort allocation depended upon clinical history that participants reported. Per the original data handling: Reference gene primers were amplified, and this amplification served to estimate nucleated cell counts. TCRdb's table, derived via immunoSEQ multiplex PCR, lists solely in-frame clones and lacks some. The V and J calls and the clone size are those of that table, but D and trimming were determined from the DNA. This table has 130,000 or so clones, about 81% appearing once. These data originate in a study of blood T cell repertoires in COVID-19. Study context: In each case, the material was cDNA or gDNA derived from T cells, B-cell-depleted T cells, or PBMCs.

The receptor's source is a man in his forties with acute COVID-19. What was sequenced was PBMCs or T cells enriched from blood (not recorded which). The chain uses TRBV3-1 (or the pseudogene TRBV3-2) and TRBJ1-1; 9 bases map to TRBD1. CDR3 residues: CASSPRDRVPGNTEAFF. DNA for the CDR3: TGTGCCAGCAGCCCCCGGGACAGGGTCCCCGGGAACACTGAAGCTTTCTTT.